This T cell receptor (beta chain) originates from a study of T cell changes during pregnancy in multiple sclerosis. Here immunoSEQ multiplex PCR was the method, and the copy in TCRdb shows in-frame clones only, minus some. Among over 35,000 clones listed, 80% to 95% were seen once. Germline lookup yields CDR1 MNHNS and CDR2 SASEGT. Trimming took 4 bases from V and 8 from J, leaving 11 bases between them. This CDR3 is built from 13 residues. This TCR was recovered from a female donor with multiple sclerosis, enrolled in a pregnancy study. V is TRBV6-1 and J is TRBJ1-4, with D perhaps matching TRBD1 (5 bases). The sequenced sample was CD4+ T cells from peripheral blood mononuclear cells, obtained in the third trimester of pregnancy. CDR3 amino acids: CASSGGGWEKLFF. In DNA form, the CDR3 reads TGTGCCAGCAGTGGGGGGGGTTGGGAAAAACTGTTTTTT.